The 30 T cell receptor beta chains below were found in one sample sequenced in a study of CD8+ T cells in alopecia areata. Extraction of RNA preceded its reverse transcription into cDNA, which served as the sequencing template. Clones were read by immunoSEQ multiplex PCR, and TCRdb kept only the in-frame ones, dropping some. This sample carries 200,000 to 250,000 clones, under 75% of them seen once, and the ten largest clones take around 1.6%. Treatment specified: oral pan-JAK inhibitor, 5-10 mg twice daily. The specimen comprised CD4+ T cells sorted from blood, sampled at week 4, from a patient treated with tofacitinib. These receptor sequences come from a human donor with alopecia areata.

This clone was counted once. The CDR3 DNA reads TGTGCCACCAGCCGGGCCCCGGGGGAGACCCAGTACTTC. The encoded protein is CATSRAPGETQYF. The rearrangement uses TRBV15 and TRBJ2-5; D is perhaps TRBD2 (5 bases). Trimming took off 5 bases at V and 5 bases at J, with 12 bases between the two ends. Germline V lookup: CDR1 LNHNV, CDR2 YYDKDF (reference sequence). This CDR3 comprises 13 residues.

The gene calls are TRBV30 and TRBJ2-1; possibly TRBD1 for D (6 bases). Germline V gene lookup returns CDR1 GTSNPN and CDR2 SVGIG (reference sequence). V was trimmed by 4 bases and J by 10 bases, leaving 11 bases between them. This CDR3 region has 11 residues. In DNA form, the CDR3 reads TGTGCCTGGAAGGGGGTGCGGGAGCAGTTCTTC. Residues: CAWKGVREQFF. The whole variable domain, filled in from reference TRBV30 and TRBJ2-1, reads SQTIHQWPATLVQPVGSPLSLECTVEGTSNPNLYWYRQAAGRGLQLLFYSVGIGQISSEVPQNLSASRPQDRQFILSSKKLLLSDSGFYLCAWKGVREQFFGPGTRLTVL.

This clone was seen just once. This chain joins TRBV11-2 and TRBJ2-3; a weak D match, TRBD1 (5 bases). Germline loops: CDR1 SGHAT, CDR2 FQNNGV. The CDR3 runs 17 residues. V lost 2 bases to trimming and J lost 4 bases, with 19 bases between them. CDR3 loop: CASSLHLSGRQSDTQYF. The CDR3 DNA sequence: TGTGCCAGCAGCTTACATCTATCCGGCAGACAGTCAGATACGCAGTATTTT.

This rearrangement joins TRBV6-5 to TRBJ2-1, with D maybe TRBD2 (6 bases). Germline V gives CDR1 MNHEY, CDR2 SVGAGI. V was shortened by 6 bases and J by 8 bases, with 17 bases between the two germline ends. The CDR3 contains 14 residues. The CDR3 sequence is CASSRDWGEDEQFF. The CDR3 nucleotides are TGTGCCAGCAGCCGGGACTGGGGAGAGGATGAGCAGTTCTTC.

The chain combines TRBV29-1 with TRBJ2-1, with TRBD1 as a possible D gene (7 bases). CDR1 SQVTM and CDR2 ANQGSEA come from the germline V gene. The CDR3 loop spans 9 amino acids. With 2 bases removed from V and 16 bases from J, the gap between germline ends came to 9 bases. CDR3: CSVEQGGFF. For the CDR3, the DNA is TGCAGCGTTGAACAGGGGGGATTCTTC.

The chain links TRBV7-9 to TRBJ1-2; D unresolved. V was clipped by 11 bases and J by 6 bases, with 16 bases between them. Germline-derived CDR1 and CDR2 are SEHNR and FQNEAQ (reference sequence). This CDR3 spans 12 amino acids. The CDR3 DNA sequence: TGTGCCTCGCGAAGAGGTTTTGATGGCTACACCTTC. The encoded protein is CASRRGFDGYTF.

This clone has just a few counts. CDR3 in DNA: TGCAGCGTGAATTCCTATGGCTACACCTTC. Translating it yields CSVNSYGYTF. The rearrangement uses TRBV29-1 and TRBJ1-2; D remains ambiguous. Trimming took 6 bases from V and 4 from J, leaving 6 bases between them. The germline V gene has CDR1 SQVTM and CDR2 ANQGSEA. CDR3 length equals 10 residues.

This clone has only one observation. This chain uses TRBV9 with TRBJ1-1, with 7 bases that match TRBD1. There are 15 residues in the CDR3. Trimming removed 2 bases from V and 1 base from J; junction bases left unmatched: 5. Germline-derived CDR1 and CDR2 are SGDLS and YYNGEE. The CDR3 loop is CASSVGDSSNTEAFF. The CDR3 DNA reads as TGTGCCAGCAGCGTGGGGGACAGCTCGAACACTGAAGCTTTCTTT.

V usage is TRBV20-1 and J usage is TRBJ1-1; no clear D gene. The CDR3 spans 11 residues. CDR1 is DFQATT and CDR2 is SNEGSKA in the germline V gene (reference sequence). The CDR3 spells CSSISVTEAFF. The DNA of the CDR3 is TGCAGCTCTATCAGTGTAACTGAAGCTTTCTTT.

The chain uses TRBV25-1 and TRBJ2-1, with D perhaps matching TRBD1 (6 bases). The V end lost 5 bases, the J end lost 2 bases, and 13 bases lay between the germline ends. This CDR3 is 15 amino acids long. Germline CDR1 reads MGHDK; CDR2 reads SYGVNS. The CDR3 region is CASSSHRATYNEQFF. The CDR3 nucleotides are TGTGCCAGCAGTTCGCACAGGGCGACCTACAATGAGCAGTTCTTC.

This chain links TRBV28 with TRBJ1-1; D is uncertain. Trimming shortened V by 8 bases and J by 4 bases, and 11 bases separated the two germline ends. CDR3 length: 12 residues. Germline lookup yields CDR1 MDHEN and CDR2 SYDVKM. The CDR3 DNA follows: TGTGCCAGCCAGGTTTCGTCCACTGAAGCTTTCTTT. Protein product: CASQVSSTEAFF. The full variable domain, rest sourced from reference TRBV28 and TRBJ1-1, is DVKVTQSSRYLVKRTGEKVFLECVQDMDHENMFWYRQDPGLGLRLIYFSYDVKMKEKGDIPEGYSVSREKKERFSLILESASTNQTSMYLCASQVSSTEAFFGQGTRLTVV.

This clone was observed a handful of times. The chain combines TRBV4-3 with TRBJ2-3, with a weak D call TRBD2 (7 bases). The CDR3 is 15 residues long. The V and J ends lost 4 bases and 4 bases respectively, with 15 bases between them. The germline CDR1 and CDR2 sequences are LGHNA and YSLEER. This chain's CDR3 is CASSREGGLSDTQYF. The CDR3 DNA follows: TGCGCCAGCAGCCGGGAGGGGGGCCTATCAGATACGCAGTATTTT.

This clone has more than one count but fewer than ten. The gene calls are TRBV4-3 and TRBJ2-5, with D unresolved. Germline CDR1 and CDR2: LGHNA and YSLEER. The CDR3 extends over 13 amino acids. With 1 base removed from V and 7 bases from J, the gap between germline ends came to 10 bases. The CDR3 reads CASSQVPTGTQYF. DNA for the CDR3: TGCGCCAGCAGCCAAGTCCCGACCGGGACCCAGTACTTC.

The chain has TRBV30 and TRBJ1-1; tentatively, D is TRBD1 (6 bases). The CDR3 is made up of 14 amino acids. The germline CDR1 and CDR2 sequences are GTSNPN and SVGIG (reference sequence). V shed 2 bases and J shed 3 bases, with 13 bases lying between them. The CDR3 sequence is CAWSRWGADTEAFF. The CDR3 DNA sequence: TGTGCCTGGAGTAGATGGGGGGCTGACACTGAAGCTTTCTTT.

This chain links TRBV25-1 with TRBJ2-7; a possible D gene is TRBD2 (6 bases). Germline-derived CDR1 and CDR2 are MGHDK and SYGVNS. The V gene lost 3 bases and the J gene lost 7 bases, with 10 bases spanning the gap. This CDR3 is 12 amino acids long. CDR3 in DNA: TGTGCCAGCAGTGATTTGGCGGGGGAGCAGTACTTC. The encoded protein is CASSDLAGEQYF.

Only a few counts were recorded for this clone. The chain employs TRBV14 and TRBJ1-6; D call uncertain. CDR1 and CDR2 (germline): SGHDN, FVKESK. V was clipped by 3 bases and J by 7 bases, with 13 bases between them. The CDR3 runs 15 residues. CDR3 DNA sequence: TGTGCCAGCAGCCATTATTCCGCCAGAAATTCACCCCTCCACTTT. It is translated as CASSHYSARNSPLHF.

This clone has more than one count but fewer than ten. This chain connects TRBV23-1 to TRBJ1-2; 8 nucleotides agree with TRBD1. TRBV23-1 is placed among ORFs of uncertain function. V shed 0 bases, J shed 8 bases, and the junction held 2 bases outside the gene matches. This CDR3 is built from 13 residues. CDR3 sequence: CASSQSTGGGYTF. CDR3 bases: TGCGCCAGCAGTCAATCAACAGGGGGAGGCTACACCTTC.

This clone was detected only a few times. The CDR3 protein is CATTTKREGTEAFF. In DNA form, the CDR3 reads TGTGCCACCACTACAAAACGAGAAGGCACTGAAGCTTTCTTT. The rearrangement uses TRBV6-6 and TRBJ1-1, with D unclear. The CDR3 spans 14 residues. V lost 10 bases and J 4 bases, leaving 19 bases between the germline ends. Germline CDR1 reads MNHNY; CDR2 reads SVGAGI (reference sequence).

This chain uses TRBV6-1 with TRBJ2-3; 7 nucleotides line up with TRBD1. The CDR3 extends over 14 amino acids. Unmatched junction bases numbered 8, after V lost 6 bases and J lost 5 bases. CDR1 MNHNS and CDR2 SASEGT come from the germline V gene. This CDR3 reads CASRERGRGDTQYF. CDR3 nucleotides: TGTGCCAGCAGAGAAAGGGGGCGCGGAGATACGCAGTATTTT.

This clone came up a few times. The chain is built from TRBV10-3 and TRBJ1-1, with 9 bases lining up with TRBD1. The CDR3 contains 13 residues. The V segment lost 6 bases and the J segment 6 bases; nucleotides outside the gene matches: 5. CDR1 is ENHRY, CDR2 SYGVKD, per germline. The CDR3 loop reads CAIRGTGSPEAFF. Here the CDR3 DNA reads TGTGCCATCAGAGGGACAGGGTCTCCTGAAGCTTTCTTT.

The chain joins TRBV30 to TRBJ1-4; D ambiguous. The ends were cut back, 5 bases at V and 11 bases at J, with 15 bases in the middle. This CDR3 spans 12 amino acids. Per the germline V gene, CDR1 is GTSNPN and CDR2 is SVGIG (reference sequence). The CDR3 region is CAWEQSIKKLFF. In DNA, the CDR3 is TGTGCCTGGGAACAGAGTATTAAGAAACTGTTTTTT.

V is TRBV4-3 and J is TRBJ2-5; 10 bases are shared with TRBD2. This CDR3 comprises 18 residues. V lost 0 bases and J lost 1; bases outside the gene matches: 8. Germline V gene sequence: CDR1 LGHNA, CDR2 YSLEER. The CDR3: CASSQEGRLAGAQETQYF. The DNA of the CDR3 is TGCGCCAGCAGCCAAGAAGGGAGGCTAGCGGGGGCCCAAGAGACCCAGTACTTC.

The genes are TRBV7-2 and TRBJ2-1, with 13 bases lining up with TRBD2. The CDR3 contains 14 residues. J was trimmed by 8 bases and V by 8 bases; bases with no gene match: 6. Germline assignment: CDR1 SGHTA and CDR2 FQGNSA. In nucleotides, the CDR3 is TGTGCCAGCTCACTAGCGGGGGGGCCGCATGAGCAGTTCTTC. This encodes CASSLAGGPHEQFF.

The chain is built from TRBV27 and TRBJ2-3; TRBD2 agrees at 13 bases. The CDR3 sequence is 15 residues long. From germline, CDR1 is MNHEY and CDR2 SMNVEV (reference sequence). The trim removed 6 bases at V and 5 bases at J, leaving 5 bases unmatched. CDR3 DNA sequence: TGTGCCAGCAGCCCGGGACTAGCGGGGAGAGATACGCAGTATTTT. This translates into CASSPGLAGRDTQYF.

The V call is TRBV7-8, the J call TRBJ1-6; maybe TRBD1 (6 bases). The V end lost 4 bases, the J end lost 10 bases, and 14 bases lay between the germline ends. The germline V gene encodes CDR1 SGHVS and CDR2 FQNEAQ. This CDR3 spans 14 amino acids. CDR3 coding DNA: TGTGCCAGCAGCTCCGGGGGGCGGGCCTCACCCCTCCACTTT. This gives the protein CASSSGGRASPLHF.

This clone turned up a few times. The chain couples TRBV23-1 to TRBJ2-1; 12 positions match TRBD2. TRBV23-1 is known as an ORF, though its function is uncertain. The CDR3 loop spans 15 amino acids. The ends lost 7 bases at V and 4 bases at J; junction bases unmatched: 5. The CDR3 region has the DNA TGCGCCAGCATCCTAGCGGGGGGGAATTACAATGAGCAGTTCTTC. Its protein is CASILAGGNYNEQFF.

The V call is TRBV29-1, the J call TRBJ1-4; D not certain. This CDR3 comprises 12 residues. The V gene lost 4 bases and the J gene lost 5 bases, with 8 bases spanning the gap. Germline loops: CDR1 SQVTM, CDR2 ANQGSEA. The CDR3 loop reads CSVATVNEKLFF. The CDR3 coding sequence is TGCAGCGTTGCGACGGTGAATGAAAAACTGTTTTTT.

The gene calls are TRBV30 and TRBJ1-6; TRBD1 matches at 8 bases. Losses at the gene ends were 4 bases for V and 12 bases for J; bases not matched to a gene: 5. CDR1 and CDR2 from the germline V gene are GTSNPN and SVGIG (reference sequence). CDR3 length: 12 amino acids. The CDR3 DNA reads TGTGCCTGGAAACAGGGGGGCGAACCCCTCCACTTT. Amino acids: CAWKQGGEPLHF.

This chain connects TRBV7-9 to TRBJ1-6; D unresolved. Between the trimmed V and J ends, which lost 1 base and 5 bases, there was a span of 12 bases. This CDR3 has 16 amino acids. Per the germline V gene, CDR1 is SEHNR and CDR2 is FQNEAQ (reference sequence). Written as DNA, the CDR3 is TGTGCCAGCAGCTTAGTTCCGGGGAACGATAATTCACCCCTCCACTTT. Translated: CASSLVPGNDNSPLHF.

The chain recombines TRBV29-1 with TRBJ1-1; 8 bases line up with TRBD1. Germline CDR1 and CDR2: SQVTM and ANQGSEA. V was pared by 6 bases and J by 1 base, with 7 bases of the junction left unmatched. The CDR3 has 14 amino acids. The CDR3 here is CSVGQGGWNTEAFF. CDR3 sequence (DNA): TGCAGCGTCGGACAGGGAGGATGGAACACTGAAGCTTTCTTT.